This T cell receptor (beta chain) originates from a study of Graves' ophthalmopathy and Graves' hyperthyroidism. Across the study: Upon initial diagnosis and before any treatment, peripheral blood was collected.

This clonotype has ten or more counts. Its antigen is still unknown. The study amplified TCR beta CDR3 regions using RNA transcripts. First-round RT-PCR employed HTBI primers, with a second-round multiplex PCR after it. TCRdb recomputed calls from the multiplex PCR reads with MiXCR, one row per CDR3 protein. The sample holds hundreds of thousands of distinct CDR3 sequences, 15% seen once. Study outcomes and limitations: Detected in blood as well were most expanded thyroid clonotypes with frequency above 0.001.

Sequencing was carried out using peripheral blood. The TCR was taken from a young woman with stable Graves' hyperthyroidism.

In DNA form, the CDR3 reads TGTGCCACCACCGAGGACAGGGCGAGTGGCTACACCTTC. As protein: CATTEDRASGYTF. This chain links TRBV2 with TRBJ1-2; 8 nucleotides match TRBD1. This CDR3 contains 13 residues. V gave up 10 bases and J gave up 7 bases; unmatched junction bases: 11. Germline CDR1 and CDR2: SNHLY and FYNNEI.